This TCR beta chain was sequenced for a study of blood T cell repertoires in COVID-19. About the study: COVID-19 samples, acute and convalescent, were from the United States, Italy and Spain. In each case, the material was cDNA or gDNA derived from T cells, B-cell-depleted T cells, or PBMCs.

The germline V gene has CDR1 KGHSH and CDR2 LQKENI. This CDR3 has 15 amino acids. With 6 bases clipped from V and 3 bases from J, the junction kept 3 bases outside the gene matches. Original handling: By means of reference gene primer amplification, nucleated cell counts were estimated. Assay used: immunoSEQ multiplex PCR; TCRdb lists only in-frame clones, some missing. That table furnishes V, J and clone size, whereas the DNA furnished D and trimming. The sample has about 250,000 clones; roughly 90% are singletons. The chain couples TRBV18 to TRBJ2-1, with 12 nucleotides matching TRBD2. The sample consisted of peripheral blood. The sequence was obtained from a woman aged 40 to 50 who had recovered from COVID-19. In DNA form, the CDR3 reads TGTGCCAGCTCCTGGGGACTAGCGGGCTACAATGAGCAGTTCTTC. This sequence encodes CASSWGLAGYNEQFF.